A selection of T cell receptor beta chains follows, all from one sample in a study of shared clonotypes between healthy human individuals. Repertoires were generated with immunoSEQ multiplex PCR, while TCRdb's copy carries only in-frame clones and drops some. The profile shows 2 million to 2.5 million clones, roughly 93% of them singletons. The sample was naive CD4+ T cells from PBMCs. These TCRs come from a man between 18 and 35 years old in good health. Some clones in this sample may be carry-over from other donors' samples. The conserved cysteine and the conserved F or W are not part of the CDR3 here. The D gene is left open where the match is weak. A clone size is listed for some rows: how often the clone was seen (once, few, many), or a class if it is expanded.

J,V,D,size,CDR3
TRBJ1-5,TRBV5-5,NA,few,ASSFSPDPSGDQPQH
TRBJ2-7,TRBV6-5,NA,NA,ASSYARGVSYEQY
TRBJ2-1,TRBV10-3,NA,once,AISQEGRSYNEQF
TRBJ2-4,TRBV19,TRBD1,NA,ASSIRNSGTGGVHIQY
TRBJ2-1,TRBV7-3,TRBD2,NA,ASSIAGAPRGEQF
TRBJ1-4,TRBV9,NA,NA,ASSVRPNEKLF
TRBJ2-3,TRBV2,NA,NA,ASSEAHGIGGTQY
TRBJ2-2,TRBV5-1,NA,NA,ASFGQTNTGELF
TRBJ1-3,TRBV11-3,NA,NA,ASSSALGNTIY
TRBJ2-5,TRBV28,TRBD1,once,ASSFRRGQGAETQY
TRBJ1-5,TRBV6-5,TRBD1,NA,ASSYSQGAGQPQH
TRBJ2-3,TRBV9,TRBD2,NA,ASSEAPGTSGRRDTQY
TRBJ1-1,TRBV29-1,TRBD1,NA,SVEKGQVNTEAF
TRBJ2-7,TRBV28,TRBD1,NA,ASSLGTAYEQY
TRBJ1-2,TRBV28,TRBD1,NA,ASSLPGGAAGYT
TRBJ2-2,TRBV7-3,NA,NA,ASSLIGDGELF
TRBJ2-3,TRBV4-3,NA,once,ASSQVYGVRADTQY
TRBJ2-3,TRBV5-1,NA,NA,ASSLLFPSTDTQY
TRBJ1-2,TRBV14,NA,NA,ASSPRDFNYGYT
TRBJ2-3,TRBV7-9,NA,NA,ASRPGTSLGTQY
TRBJ2-7,TRBV28,NA,NA,ASSPPRGPYEQY
TRBJ1-4,TRBV7-8,TRBD1,NA,ASSLDRGRYGEKLF
TRBJ2-7,TRBV28,NA,NA,ASNPRGRAHYEQY
TRBJ1-2,TRBV2,NA,NA,ASSENLGRGYT
TRBJ1-2,TRBV7-8,NA,NA,ASSWGKGFSGYT
TRBJ2-2,TRBV6-6,TRBD1,NA,ASSPQGANTGELF
TRBJ2-7,TRBV9,TRBD2,NA,ASSFGLAGGYEQY
TRBJ1-5,TRBV18,NA,NA,ASSPIPGQVYQPQH
TRBJ2-1,TRBV9,TRBD2,NA,ASSVGLASKYNEQF
TRBJ2-3,TRBV9,TRBD2,NA,ASSVKGTSGGTDTQY
TRBJ2-2,TRBV6-1,NA,NA,ASSEYSVAGELF
TRBJ2-3,TRBV5-1,NA,NA,ASSGVSGTLRTDTQY
TRBJ2-7,TRBV4-2,NA,once,ASSPSGYYEQY
TRBJ1-2,TRBV30,NA,NA,ARDRGIRYGYT
TRBJ2-5,TRBV13,TRBD2,NA,ASSFPYGTSGAQETQY
TRBJ2-7,TRBV5-1,NA,NA,ASSLGPGDEQY
TRBJ1-2,TRBV10-1,TRBD1,NA,ASSESTDRGAGGYT
TRBJ2-7,TRBV28,NA,NA,ASTTLGNEQY
TRBJ2-3,TRBV5-6,NA,NA,ASSLRSTDTQY
TRBJ1-5,TRBV30,NA,once,AWSVTRGNNQPQH
TRBJ2-5,TRBV5-1,TRBD2,NA,ASSLAGGEETQY
TRBJ2-7,TRBV14,NA,NA,ASSLDGDEQY
TRBJ2-7,TRBV28,NA,NA,ASSFTDTYEQY
TRBJ2-1,TRBV11-3,NA,NA,ASSYMHGTDEQF
TRBJ2-4,TRBV28,TRBD1,NA,ASRPTGDLAKNIQY
TRBJ2-7,TRBV11-2,NA,NA,ASSRTDTYEQY
TRBJ2-7,TRBV10-1,TRBD1,NA,ASSQDRVPSTRQY
TRBJ1-2,TRBV6-5,NA,NA,ASSYSGSVWL
TRBJ1-3,TRBV4-1,NA,NA,ASSQVGVKIY
TRBJ2-7,TRBV6-1,NA,NA,ASSLRTDSSDEQY
TRBJ2-1,TRBV28,TRBD2,NA,ASSPGTSGAYNEQF
TRBJ2-2,TRBV5-4,NA,NA,ASTGRESTGELF
TRBJ1-2,TRBV28,NA,NA,ASRTELRYT
TRBJ2-7,TRBV30,TRBD2,once,AWTSHELAGGEQY